This TCR beta chain appears in the sequencing data of a study of blood T cell repertoires in COVID-19. The overall study: Samples came from the United States, Italy and Spain, spanning acute and convalescent COVID-19. Nucleic acid was either cDNA or gDNA, and it came from T cells, B-cell-depleted T cells, or PBMCs.

Trimming pared 0 bases from V and 10 bases from J, leaving 17 bases between. Germline-derived CDR1 and CDR2 are SGHRS and YFSETQ. This CDR3 comprises 15 residues. As handled by the study authors: Amplification from reference gene primers served as the basis for estimated nucleated cell counts. Libraries were prepared by immunoSEQ multiplex PCR; TCRdb keeps only in-frame clonotypes and omits some of them. V, J and clone size are those of that table, while D and trimming were read from the DNA. The sample yields fewer than 250,000 clones, 83% seen once. Sequencing was done on a sample of PBMCs or T cells enriched from blood (not recorded which). The TCR comes from a woman aged 45 to 65 who had been exposed to COVID-19. The chain combines TRBV5-1 with TRBJ2-1; D might be TRBD2 (6 bases). CDR3 in DNA: TGCGCCAGCAGCTTGGAGACTAGGTTTTCCCCCGAGCAGTTCTTC. Translation gives CASSLETRFSPEQFF.